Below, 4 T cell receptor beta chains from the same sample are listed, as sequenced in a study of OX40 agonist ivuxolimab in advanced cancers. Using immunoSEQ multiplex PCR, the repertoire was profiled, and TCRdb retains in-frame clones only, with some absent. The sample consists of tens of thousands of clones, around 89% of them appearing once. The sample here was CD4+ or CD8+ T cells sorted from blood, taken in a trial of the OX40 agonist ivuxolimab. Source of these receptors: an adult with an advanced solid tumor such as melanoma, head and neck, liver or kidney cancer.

Here the CDR3 DNA reads TGTGCCACCAGCGAGCCGGGACAGGGGTCCTCGAACATTCAGTACTTC. Amino acid sequence: CATSEPGQGSSNIQYF. The chain couples TRBV15 to TRBJ2-4; 10 bases match TRBD1. This CDR3 spans 16 amino acids. Germline CDR1 is LNHNV and CDR2 is YYDKDF (reference sequence). The junction had 11 bases not matched to a gene; V was cut back by 5 bases and J by 7 bases.

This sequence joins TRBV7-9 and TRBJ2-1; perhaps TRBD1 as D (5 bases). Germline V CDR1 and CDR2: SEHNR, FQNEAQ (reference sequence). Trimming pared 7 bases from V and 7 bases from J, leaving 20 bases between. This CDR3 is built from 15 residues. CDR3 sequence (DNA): TGTGCCAGCAACCAGGACACTTCCACGATAAATGAGCAGTTCTTC. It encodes CASNQDTSTINEQFF.

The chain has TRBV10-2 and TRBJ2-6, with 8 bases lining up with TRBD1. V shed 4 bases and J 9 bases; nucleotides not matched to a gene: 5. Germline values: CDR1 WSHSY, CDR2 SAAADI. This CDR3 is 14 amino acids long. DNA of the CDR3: TGCGCCAGCAGTGGGGGGGACAGGTTCAACGTCCTGACTTTC. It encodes CASSGGDRFNVLTF.

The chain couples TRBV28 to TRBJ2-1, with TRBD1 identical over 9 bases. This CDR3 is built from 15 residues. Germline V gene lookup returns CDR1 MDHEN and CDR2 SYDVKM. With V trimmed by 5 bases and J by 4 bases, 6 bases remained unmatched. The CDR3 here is CASSAGTGPYNEQFF. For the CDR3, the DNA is TGTGCCAGCAGTGCCGGGACAGGGCCTTACAATGAGCAGTTCTTC.